This T cell receptor (beta chain) was sequenced for a study of blood T cell repertoires in COVID-19. Study-level information: In each case, the material was cDNA or gDNA derived from T cells, B-cell-depleted T cells, or PBMCs.

In the original analysis: From reference gene primer amplification, estimates of nucleated cell counts were derived. TCRdb's table, derived via immunoSEQ multiplex PCR, lists solely in-frame clones and lacks some. That table supplies the V and J calls and clone size; D and trimming were determined from the DNA. The sample lists just over 250,000 clones; 88% were seen once. The CDR3 runs 16 residues. The TCR comes from a man in his fifties or sixties who had recovered from COVID-19. J is TRBJ1-6 and V is TRBV21-1; the D call in the table, TRBD1, was not verified against the DNA. TRBV21-1 is termed a pseudogene. Sequenced material: peripheral blood. In DNA form, the CDR3 reads TGTGCCAGCAGCAAAAAAGGGACAGGGTTTAATTCACCCCTCCACTTT. Its translation is CASSKKGTGFNSPLHF.